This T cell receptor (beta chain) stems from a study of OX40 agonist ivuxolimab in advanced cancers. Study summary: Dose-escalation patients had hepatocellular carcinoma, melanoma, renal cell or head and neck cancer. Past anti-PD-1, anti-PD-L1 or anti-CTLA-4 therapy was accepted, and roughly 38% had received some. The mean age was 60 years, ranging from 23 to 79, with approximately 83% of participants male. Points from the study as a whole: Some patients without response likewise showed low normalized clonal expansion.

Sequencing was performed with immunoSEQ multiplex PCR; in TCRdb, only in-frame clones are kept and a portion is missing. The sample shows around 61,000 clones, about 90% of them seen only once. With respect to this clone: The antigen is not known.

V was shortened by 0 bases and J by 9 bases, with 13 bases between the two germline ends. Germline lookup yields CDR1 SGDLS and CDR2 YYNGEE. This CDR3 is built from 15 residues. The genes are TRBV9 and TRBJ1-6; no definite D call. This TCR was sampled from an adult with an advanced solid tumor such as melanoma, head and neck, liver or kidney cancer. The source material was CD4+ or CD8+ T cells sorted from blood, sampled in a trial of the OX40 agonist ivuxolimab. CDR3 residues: CASSVAGSKGSPLHF. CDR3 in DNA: TGTGCCAGCAGCGTAGCTGGATCGAAAGGTTCACCCCTCCACTTT.